This T cell receptor (beta chain) was identified during a study of cytomegalovirus exposure and HLA in healthy donors. Study results and caveats: The authors assumed roughly uniform sequencing depth across donors for presence/absence analyses. As a later analysis showed, a missense DCLRE1C variant was linked to trimming of TCR beta V- and J-genes. The listing of 150 or so TCR beta chains classed them as cytomegalovirus-associated. A few CMV-associated chains proved CMV antigen-specific in vitro.

Regarding this clone: Its target is unknown.

It was with 60 Vbeta and 13 Jbeta primers that the PCR ran. Here immunoSEQ multiplex PCR was the method, and the copy in TCRdb shows in-frame clones only, minus some. The sample lists 170,000 or so clones, roughly 80% seen once, with almost 7% in the top ten. CDR3 length equals 16 residues. CDR1 SGHRS and CDR2 YFSETQ come from the germline V gene. With V trimmed by 6 bases and J by 7 bases, 15 bases remained unmatched. This TCR was sampled from a man aged 25 to 40 in good health and CMV-seropositive. The chain is built from TRBV5-1 and TRBJ2-7; 11 bases are a match to TRBD1. The sequencing input was PBMCs. The CDR3 sequence: CASTPGQGGIPGEQYF. The CDR3, as DNA: TGCGCCAGCACCCCGGGACAGGGGGGGATCCCGGGGGAGCAGTACTTC.